The rows below give T cell receptor beta chains drawn from one sample of a study of blood T cell repertoires in COVID-19. Clones were read by immunoSEQ multiplex PCR, and TCRdb kept only the in-frame ones, dropping some. Found here are about 120,000 clones, 85% of them singletons; the top ten hold about a tenth. Input material: peripheral blood. Receptor source: a man older than 75 with acute or convalescent COVID-19. Both conserved end residues are part of each CDR3. Each record gives: V gene, J gene, CDR3 protein.

TRBV19,TRBJ1-2,CASSTEDGYTF
TRBV10-1,TRBJ2-1,CASSESRVAGLNEQFF
TRBV30,TRBJ1-1,CAWSVLGAVRSGEAFF
TRBV5-1,TRBJ2-7,CASSLGTGSPFYEQYF
TRBV28,TRBJ1-6,CASTTGSSYNSPLHF
TRBV4-3,TRBJ2-3,CASSQDSVIAGGSDTQYF
TRBV21-1,TRBJ1-5,CAPGGGGNQPQHF
TRBV13,TRBJ2-1,CASSFSTGSGLAGYNEQFF
TRBV7-3,TRBJ2-7,CASSLTGYEQYF
TRBV19,TRBJ1-5,CASRDSPNQPQHF
TRBV27,TRBJ1-3,CASPQGWGGNTIYF
TRBV6-1,TRBJ2-3,CASSDLLTGGSTDTQYF
TRBV12-3/TRBV12-4,TRBJ2-2,CASSANTGELFF
TRBV5-1,TRBJ2-6,CASHPTGGLPGANVLTF
TRBV6-6,TRBJ2-1,CASSRDRVNPISSYNEQFF
TRBV10-3,TRBJ1-2,CAISEGSREGYGYTF
TRBV19,TRBJ1-6,CASSRPGDLGSPLHF
TRBV5-6,TRBJ1-1,CASSPDRATEAFF
TRBV29-1,TRBJ1-2,CSVGTGLNYGYTF
TRBV6-5,TRBJ1-5,CASSYPDRSSNQPQHF
TRBV18,TRBJ2-2,CASSPPGASMNTGELFF
TRBV24-1,TRBJ2-1,CATSEPDRNEQFF
TRBV7-8,TRBJ2-3,CASSLSRDTQYF
TRBV4-1,TRBJ2-1,CASSQQSGTVNEQFF
TRBV27,TRBJ2-6,CASSPTAGANVLTF
TRBV12-3/TRBV12-4,TRBJ2-2,CASSLTWSGELFF
TRBV4-3,TRBJ2-3,CASSQDLTGSGRADTQYF
TRBV27,TRBJ1-4,CASSDRGLGNEKLFF
TRBV15,TRBJ1-1,CATSRYWNTEAFF
TRBV5-1,TRBJ1-4,CASSLAGGLAEKLFF
TRBV13,TRBJ2-7,CASSLTSARGEQYF
TRBV6-6,TRBJ1-2,CASSYSPGQGSHGYTF
TRBV13,TRBJ2-5,CASSGDRGQETQYF